A single sample is the source of the 27 T cell receptor beta chains below, sequenced in a study of blood T cell repertoires in COVID-19. Here immunoSEQ multiplex PCR was the method, and the copy in TCRdb shows in-frame clones only, minus some. The sample lists approximately 93,000 clones; approximately 75% were seen once. The specimen sequenced was peripheral blood. These TCRs come from a woman of 80 years or more with acute or convalescent COVID-19.

The chain links TRBV4-3 to TRBJ1-6; TRBD1 might be the D (5 bases). The CDR3 covers 13 residues. Trimming shortened V by 5 bases and J by 7 bases, and 9 bases separated the two germline ends. Germline assignment: CDR1 LGHNA and CDR2 YSLEER. The CDR3, as DNA: TGCGCCAGCAGCGGGCAGGGAAATTCACCCCTCCACTTT. Its protein is CASSGQGNSPLHF.

This chain uses TRBV9 with TRBJ1-3; TRBD1 might be the D (6 bases). V lost 2 bases, J lost 1 base, and 13 bases lay in between. Germline CDR1 reads SGDLS; CDR2 reads YYNGEE. CDR3 length equals 16 residues. Here the CDR3 reads CASSVGRGGSGNTIYF. CDR3 sequence (DNA): TGTGCCAGCAGCGTGGGGAGAGGGGGTTCTGGAAACACCATATATTTT.

This clone was counted many times. V is TRBV7-2 and J is TRBJ1-5, with D uncertain. The CDR3 is 13 amino acids. Per germline, CDR1 SGHTA and CDR2 FQGNSA. Trimming stripped 4 bases from V and 8 bases from J, with 12 bases between. The CDR3 loop reads CASSYRPREPQHF. CDR3 sequence (DNA): TGTGCCAGCAGCTACCGTCCGAGGGAGCCCCAGCATTTT. The whole variable domain, remainder taken from reference TRBV7-2 and TRBJ1-5, is GAGVSQSPSNKVTEKGKDVELRCDPISGHTALYWYRQSLGQGLEFLIYFQGNSAPDKSGLPSDRFSAERTGGSVSTLTIQRTQQEDSAVYLCASSYRPREPQHFGDGTRLSIL.

This chain links TRBV2 with TRBJ1-2, with a tentative D call TRBD1 (6 bases). V was trimmed by 6 bases and J by 0 bases, leaving 11 bases between them. The CDR3 is 14 residues long. Germline values: CDR1 SNHLY, CDR2 FYNNEI. CDR3 coding DNA: TGTGCCAGCAGGAGGACAGACTCTAACTATGGCTACACCTTC. This sequence encodes CASRRTDSNYGYTF.

V gene TRBV21-1 combines with J gene TRBJ1-6. TRBV21-1 is a listed pseudogene. This CDR3 is 17 amino acids long. The CDR3 spells CASSKEGTITYNSPLHF. The CDR3 coding sequence is TGTGCCAGCAGCAAGGAGGGGACGATCACCTATAATTCACCCCTCCACTTT.

J is TRBJ1-2 and V is TRBV5-1; TRBD1 might be the D (5 bases). This CDR3 has 15 residues. Germline CDR1 is SGHRS and CDR2 is YFSETQ. Trimming pared 1 base from V and 0 bases from J, leaving 10 bases between. CDR3 nucleotides: TGCGCCAGCAGCTTGACAGGTCCCACTAACTATGGCTACACCTTC. Its protein is CASSLTGPTNYGYTF.

This clone has only a few counts. The genes are TRBV7-2 and TRBJ2-7, with TRBD2 as a possible D gene (6 bases). Looked up from germline, CDR1 is SGHTA and CDR2 is FQGNSA. The V end was cut by 1 base, the J end by 4 bases, with 8 bases between. This CDR3 is built from 13 residues. The CDR3 DNA reads TGTGCCAGCAGCTTAGGGAGGGCTTACGAGCAGTACTTC. Protein: CASSLGRAYEQYF. Variable domain in full (rest from reference TRBV7-2 and TRBJ2-7): GAGVSQSPSNKVTEKGKDVELRCDPISGHTALYWYRQSLGQGLEFLIYFQGNSAPDKSGLPSDRFSAERTGGSVSTLTIQRTQQEDSAVYLCASSLGRAYEQYFGPGTRLTVT.

The chain employs TRBV7-2 and TRBJ1-2; the D is unclear. CDR1 SGHTA and CDR2 FQGNSA come from the germline V gene. The CDR3 is 12 residues long. The V and J ends lost 5 bases and 6 bases respectively, with 10 bases between them. The CDR3 loop is CASSEITHGYTF. In DNA form, the CDR3 reads TGTGCCAGCAGCGAGATTACGCATGGCTACACCTTC.

The rearrangement joins TRBV18 to TRBJ2-3; 7 bases fit TRBD1. The trim removed 3 bases at V and 4 bases at J, leaving 7 bases unmatched. The CDR3 spans 15 residues. The germline gives CDR1 KGHSH, CDR2 LQKENI. The CDR3 here is CASSPGTAISDTQYF. The CDR3 nucleotides read TGTGCCAGCTCACCCGGGACAGCGATCTCAGATACGCAGTATTTT.

This sequence joins TRBV7-9 and TRBJ1-2; D remains unclear. Per the germline V gene, CDR1 is SEHNR and CDR2 is FQNEAQ (reference sequence). The CDR3 spans 13 residues. Deletions cut 8 bases from V and 6 bases from J, with 16 bases between. The CDR3 DNA reads TGTGCCAGCCTGGACTTAAAACGGCATGGCTACACCTTC. Protein sequence: CASLDLKRHGYTF.

This clone has only a few counts. Relative to the germline gene, one junction end is altered; a read error may explain this. V usage is TRBV6-5 and J usage is TRBJ1-3; D is unclear. The CDR3 totals 13 residues. Germline V CDR1 and CDR2: MNHEY, SVGAGI. The CDR3 DNA is TGTGCCAGCAGTTACGGTGGCGGAGTTCCCTTGCATTTT. Encoded protein: CASSYGGGVPLHF.

This rearrangement joins TRBV19 to TRBJ1-6; possibly TRBD1 for D (6 bases). The V end was cut by 3 bases, the J end by 9 bases, with 15 bases between. From germline, CDR1 is LNHDA and CDR2 SQIVND (reference sequence). The CDR3 is 15 amino acids. The DNA for the CDR3 is TGTGCCAGTAGTATCTTCGGCAGGGGTGCTTCACCCCTCCACTTT. This sequence encodes CASSIFGRGASPLHF.

The chain uses TRBV7-9 and TRBJ1-2; D possibly corresponds to TRBD1 (6 bases). Trimming shortened V by 3 bases and J by 2 bases, and 19 bases separated the two germline ends. Germline-derived CDR1 and CDR2 are SEHNR and FQNEAQ (reference sequence). There are 17 residues in the CDR3. The CDR3 region is CASSFALQGRSNYGYTF. DNA for the CDR3: TGTGCCAGCAGCTTCGCCCTACAGGGACGATCAAACTATGGCTACACCTTC.

The V and J genes are TRBV7-6 and TRBJ2-1; 8 positions agree with TRBD1. After removal of 3 bases from V and 6 bases from J, the junction contained 7 bases not matched to a gene. Germline V lookup: CDR1 SGHVS, CDR2 FNYEAQ. The CDR3 consists of 15 residues. CDR3 nucleotide sequence: TGTGCCAGCAGCTTTAGGCAGGGGGCTGTCAATGAGCAGTTCTTC. It specifies CASSFRQGAVNEQFF.

This chain connects TRBV14 to TRBJ2-1; 7 positions match TRBD2. In germline, CDR1 is SGHDN, CDR2 FVKESK. The CDR3 has 15 residues. Trimming took 1 base from V and 4 from J; bases not matched to a gene: 4. The CDR3 loop is CASSQVWTSYNEQFF. As DNA, the CDR3 is TGTGCCAGCAGCCAAGTCTGGACTAGTTACAATGAGCAGTTCTTC.

The chain has TRBV5-5 and TRBJ1-1; TRBD1 is a possible D gene (6 bases). This CDR3 comprises 15 residues. Germline V gene sequence: CDR1 SGHKS, CDR2 YYEKEE (reference sequence). The V and J ends lost 0 bases and 5 bases respectively, with 14 bases between them. CDR3 nucleotide sequence: TGTGCCAGCAGCTTGGATTGGGGGCGGAGTACTGAAGCTTTCTTT. Translation gives CASSLDWGRSTEAFF.

V is TRBV11-1 and J is TRBJ1-1; TRBD1 aligns across 9 bases. J gave up 6 bases and V 2 bases, and 10 bases lay outside the gene matches. The CDR3 loop spans 16 amino acids. The V gene's germline CDR1 is SGHAT and CDR2 FQDESV (reference sequence). The CDR3 spells CASSLIWGQGGAEAFF. In DNA form, the CDR3 reads TGTGCCAGCAGCTTAATTTGGGGACAGGGAGGCGCTGAAGCTTTCTTT.

The chain has TRBV7-9 and TRBJ2-5; 9 positions agree with TRBD1. This CDR3 has 16 residues. Germline lookup yields CDR1 SEHNR and CDR2 FQNEAQ (reference sequence). The V segment lost 1 base and the J segment 5 bases; nucleotides outside the gene matches: 8. In nucleotides, the CDR3 is TGTGCCAGCAGCTTAGGGGACAGGGCTTCGGGGGAGACCCAGTACTTC. This sequence encodes CASSLGDRASGETQYF.

The chain is built from TRBV29-1 and TRBJ2-7, with 7 bases identical to TRBD2. Germline V gene sequence: CDR1 SQVTM, CDR2 ANQGSEA. CDR3 length equals 10 residues. V was clipped by 7 bases and J by 6 bases; unmatched bases: 3. CDR3 DNA sequence: TGCAGCGGGGGGGAGGGCGAGCAGTACTTC. This gives the protein CSGGEGEQYF.

The chain couples TRBV19 to TRBJ1-5; no firm D call. Looked up from germline, CDR1 is LNHDA and CDR2 is SQIVND (reference sequence). The CDR3 loop spans 13 amino acids. V lost 4 bases and J 9 bases, leaving 13 bases between the germline ends. The CDR3 DNA reads TGTGCCAGTAGTACGACGGCCCGGGGGCCCCAGCATTTT. This translates into CASSTTARGPQHF. Based on the CDR3 plus reference TRBV19 and TRBJ1-5, the full variable domain is DGGITQSPKYLFRKEGQNVTLSCEQNLNHDAMYWYRQDPGQGLRLIYYSQIVNDFQKGDIAEGYSVSREKKESFPLTVTSAQKNPTAFYLCASSTTARGPQHFGDGTRLSIL.

CDR3 coding DNA: TGTGCCAGCAGTTATTCAGGGGATGCGAACACTGAAGCTTTCTTT. Its translation: CASSYSGDANTEAFF. The chain joins TRBV6-6 to TRBJ1-1, with D possibly matching TRBD1 (6 bases). Germline V gives CDR1 MNHNY, CDR2 SVGAGI (reference sequence). This CDR3 is 15 amino acids long. The V gene lost 3 bases and the J gene lost 1 base, with 12 bases spanning the gap.

This chain uses TRBV18 with TRBJ1-2; D possibly corresponds to TRBD1 (5 bases). The CDR3 consists of 16 residues. V lost 2 bases, J lost 0 bases, and 13 bases lay in between. In germline, CDR1 is KGHSH, CDR2 LQKENI. The DNA of the CDR3 is TGTGCCAGCTCACCATTCGACAGCACCTCTAACTATGGCTACACCTTC. Translation: CASSPFDSTSNYGYTF.

The rearrangement joins TRBV2 to TRBJ1-2; a possible D gene is TRBD1 (5 bases). Germline V gives CDR1 SNHLY, CDR2 FYNNEI. The CDR3 extends over 12 amino acids. The V end was cut by 1 base, the J end by 8 bases, with 8 bases between. Here the CDR3 DNA reads TGTGCCAGCAGTGAAGTGGAGGGGGGCTACACCTTC. Translated, it gives CASSEVEGGYTF.

This clone was seen more than once but under ten times. J is TRBJ1-2 and V is TRBV5-4; D is undetermined. Germline CDR1 SGHNT, CDR2 YYREEE (reference sequence). The CDR3 loop spans 15 amino acids. V dropped 4 bases and J dropped 2 bases, with 15 bases sitting between them. The DNA for the CDR3 is TGTGCCAGCAGCCGAGTGGGCGTGCTCAACTATGGCTACACCTTC. Translation: CASSRVGVLNYGYTF. Filled out from reference TRBV5-4 and TRBJ1-2, the complete variable domain reads ETGVTQSPTHLIKTRGQQVTLRCSSQSGHNTVSWYQQALGQGPQFIFQYYREEENGRGNFPPRFSGLQFPNYSSELNVNALELDDSALYLCASSRVGVLNYGYTFGSGTRLTVV.

This chain uses TRBV11-2 with TRBJ1-3, with a tentative D call TRBD1 (6 bases). Germline V gene sequence: CDR1 SGHAT, CDR2 FQNNGV. The CDR3 contains 15 residues. With 5 bases removed from V and 5 bases from J, the gap between germline ends came to 16 bases. CDR3 sequence: CASSPNRVNRNTIYF. CDR3 in DNA: TGTGCCAGCAGCCCAAACAGGGTCAACCGAAACACCATATATTTT.

This clone was detected a few times. The rearrangement joins TRBV4-3 to TRBJ1-4; possibly TRBD1 for D (5 bases). This CDR3 has 15 residues. The V end was cut by 0 bases, the J end by 7 bases, with 12 bases between. The germline V gene encodes CDR1 LGHNA and CDR2 YSLEER. CDR3 region: CASSQDGAGFEKLFF. The CDR3 region has the DNA TGCGCCAGCAGCCAAGATGGCGCAGGGTTTGAAAAACTGTTTTTT.

This chain joins TRBV11-2 and TRBJ2-7; tentative D call: TRBD2 (5 bases). The V gene's germline CDR1 is SGHAT and CDR2 FQNNGV. The V end was cut by 2 bases, the J end by 1 base, with 12 bases between. This CDR3 region has 15 residues. The CDR3 sequence is CASSLRAAPSYEQYF. DNA for the CDR3: TGTGCCAGCAGCTTACGAGCGGCTCCTTCCTACGAGCAGTACTTC.